The rows below give T cell receptor beta chains drawn from one sample of a study of cytomegalovirus exposure and HLA in healthy donors. Assay used: immunoSEQ multiplex PCR; TCRdb lists only in-frame clones, some missing. The table has 110,000 to 150,000 clones, 60% to 80% seen once. The material sequenced was PBMCs. These receptors were obtained from a male donor in good health and CMV-seronegative. CDR3s leave out the opening cysteine and the closing phenylalanine or tryptophan. Each record gives: clone size, V gene, J gene, CDR3 protein. Some rows mark clone size as missing; the rest say once, few, many or name a class of expanded clone.

>.|TRBV5-1|TRBJ2-1
ASKSSYNEQF
>.|TRBV10-3|TRBJ2-1
AISSGQGSYNEQF
>.|TRBV5-1|TRBJ1-1
ASSLTPGGGTEAF
>few|TRBV4-3|TRBJ1-5
ASSREWGQPNQPQH
>once|TRBV6-6|TRBJ2-3
ASSSDRVTDTQY
>.|TRBV5-6|TRBJ1-1
ASSSDRTEAF
>.|TRBV28|TRBJ1-5
ASSFPSTGRQPQH
>.|TRBV30|TRBJ2-7
AWDRVHEQY
>.|TRBV30|TRBJ2-7
AWSVLIGQGGEQY
>.|TRBV28|TRBJ2-7
ASSSADPYEQY
>.|TRBV10-3|TRBJ2-3
AISLTGSTDTQY
>few|TRBV11-2|TRBJ2-1
ASSLDTYGPYNEQF
>.|TRBV29-1|TRBJ2-1
SVQTSGYEQF
>.|TRBV5-5|TRBJ2-3
ASSGDPGGAHTDTQY
>.|TRBV19|TRBJ2-1
ASSATLYDEQF
>.|TRBV19|TRBJ2-3
ASKEGTTSTDTQY
>.|TRBV30|TRBJ1-2
ACRDWVPPGGYT
>.|TRBV6-1|TRBJ1-6
ASSPPSRDNSPLH
>.|TRBV7-2|TRBJ1-1
ASSLVSGTVVTAEAF
>.|TRBV2|TRBJ2-1
ASSVQGSGEQF
>.|TRBV7-8|TRBJ1-5
ASSSSAGGYGQPQH
>.|TRBV27|TRBJ1-1
ASSLAVPMNTEAF
>once|TRBV27|.
ASRGQRDYEQY
>.|TRBV18|TRBJ1-2
ASSPMNSGNYGYT
>.|TRBV7-2|TRBJ2-3
ASSLNPPQGTDTQY
>.|TRBV7-9|TRBJ1-6
ASSPLVESIEPLH
>.|TRBV7-8|TRBJ2-1
ASSPLGLADLLEQF
>once|TRBV9|TRBJ2-3
ASSVVAGGTDTQY
>.|TRBV10-1|TRBJ2-3
ASSESKDFYLTDTQY
>.|TRBV9|TRBJ1-1
ASSVEREVAEAF
>.|TRBV7-8|TRBJ2-7
ASSTHSSYEQY
>.|TRBV10-1|TRBJ2-7
ASSEDSGGLNSYEQY
>few|TRBV5-1|TRBJ1-2
ASSLEGEYYGYT
>.|TRBV4-3|TRBJ1-5
ASSRGQGGNQPQH
>.|TRBV4-1|TRBJ1-2
ASSQDRGLGYGYT
>.|TRBV4-3|TRBJ2-5
ASSQDLKGHHQETQY
>.|TRBV7-6|TRBJ2-7
ASSLVTGDEQY
>.|TRBV4-2|TRBJ1-5
ASSRDNSNQPQH
>.|TRBV19|TRBJ1-2
ASSPEGGSRDYGYT
>few|TRBV4-3|TRBJ1-4
ASSQSAGWGEKLF
>.|TRBV6-1|TRBJ2-5
ASSWDREETQY
>.|TRBV7-9|TRBJ2-3
ASSLFAGGTDTQY
>.|TRBV6-1|TRBJ2-2
ASRAGPNTGELF
>.|TRBV4-2|TRBJ2-1
ASSQVGSPPRSYNEQF
>.|TRBV28|TRBJ1-2
ASSPPGTRVNYGYT
>.|TRBV11-2|TRBJ1-1
ASSFGSQLTEAF
>.|TRBV13|TRBJ1-2
ASSGGTLVGSGYT
>once|TRBV28|TRBJ2-7
ASSLFVTNDREQY
>.|TRBV6-6|TRBJ2-7
ASSPGTRNYEQY
>once|TRBV15|TRBJ2-7
ATSRDRAQGTLYEQY